Following are 28 T cell receptor beta chains from one sample sequenced in a study of blood T cell repertoires in COVID-19. TCRdb's copy holds only in-frame clones and misses some; the assay was immunoSEQ multiplex PCR. The data show approximately 190,000 clones, around 76% seen once. Sequencing was performed on peripheral blood. Receptors originate from a woman aged 55-70 years with COVID-19, enrolled during active disease.

CDR3 in DNA: TGTGCCAGCAGCCGGGACAGGGGCTGGGGCTACACCTTC. Its protein product is CASSRDRGWGYTF. The chain links TRBV5-4 to TRBJ1-2; 10 bases agree with TRBD1. The CDR3 loop spans 13 amino acids. V shed 4 bases and J 8 bases; nucleotides not matched to a gene: 5. The germline V gene encodes CDR1 SGHNT and CDR2 YYREEE (reference sequence).

This sequence joins TRBV18 and TRBJ2-5; D ambiguous. This CDR3 contains 16 residues. V lost 2 bases to trimming and J lost 0 bases, with 13 bases between them. Germline V gene sequence: CDR1 KGHSH, CDR2 LQKENI. The CDR3 nucleotides are TGTGCCAGCTCACCAATCGGCCAGGTGTACCAAGAGACCCAGTACTTC. The encoded protein is CASSPIGQVYQETQYF.

This chain uses TRBV7-9 with TRBJ2-7, with D uncertain. Germline values: CDR1 SEHNR, CDR2 FQNEAQ (reference sequence). Deletions cut 2 bases from V and 7 bases from J, with 6 bases between. The CDR3 is 11 residues long. CDR3 amino acids: CASSLLREQYF. In nucleotides, the CDR3 is TGTGCCAGCAGCTTACTCAGAGAGCAGTACTTC. Full variable domain (outside the CDR3, taken from reference TRBV7-9 and TRBJ2-7): DTGVSQNPRHKITKRGQNVTFRCDPISEHNRLYWYRQTLGQGPEFLTYFQNEAQLEKSRLLSDRFSAERPKGSFSTLEIQRTEQGDSAMYLCASSLLREQYFGPGTRLTVT.

The CDR3 nucleotides read TGTGCCACCAGCAGATTACAGGGTATCGGTACGCAGTATTTT. Translation gives CATSRLQGIGTQYF. The chain combines TRBV15 with TRBJ2-3, with TRBD1 as a possible D gene (6 bases). V was trimmed by 2 bases and J by 8 bases, leaving 14 bases between them. The CDR3 is made up of 14 amino acids. The V gene's germline CDR1 is LNHNV and CDR2 YYDKDF (reference sequence).

The genes are TRBV3-1 (or the pseudogene TRBV3-2) and TRBJ1-3, with unresolved D. The length of the CDR3 is 15 residues. With 7 bases removed from V and 0 bases from J, the gap between germline ends came to 13 bases. CDR1 is LGHDT, CDR2 YNNKEL, per germline (reference sequence). The CDR3 is CASTLGRVSGNTIYF. The CDR3 DNA sequence: TGTGCCAGCACCTTGGGGAGGGTCTCTGGAAACACCATATATTTT.

In its sample, this clone was seen a few times. The gene calls are TRBV12-3 or TRBV12-4 and TRBJ1-4; D remains ambiguous. The CDR3 runs to 12 residues. Trimming stripped 9 bases from V and 4 bases from J, with 9 bases between. The CDR3 bases are TGTGCCAGGACGGACTATAATGAAAAACTGTTTTTT. Residues: CARTDYNEKLFF.

The chain couples TRBV3-1 (or the pseudogene TRBV3-2) to TRBJ1-4, with D uncertain. V dropped 2 bases and J dropped 3 bases, with 7 bases sitting between them. The CDR3 is 14 amino acids. The germline V gene has CDR1 LGHDT and CDR2 YNNKEL (reference sequence). CDR3 nucleotides: TGTGCCAGCAGCCAACCGTCGGCTAATGAAAAACTGTTTTTT. As protein: CASSQPSANEKLFF.

The CDR3 sequence: CASSDDRWNQPQHF. In DNA, the CDR3 is TGCGCCAGCAGCGATGACAGGTGGAATCAGCCCCAGCATTTT. The chain couples TRBV4-1 to TRBJ1-5; D is perhaps TRBD1 (6 bases). V was clipped by 5 bases and J by 4 bases, with 12 bases between them. Germline CDR1 is MGHRA and CDR2 is YSYEKL. The CDR3 is 14 amino acids.

For the CDR3, the DNA is TGTGCCAGCAGCTTAGGGCAGAACACCGGGGAGCTGTTTTTT. Its protein product is CASSLGQNTGELFF. V and J are TRBV7-3 and TRBJ2-2; D call uncertain. This CDR3 has 14 residues. Trimming removed 2 bases at V and 1 base at J, with 5 bases between. Germline V lookup: CDR1 SGHTA, CDR2 FQGTGA.

This clone showed up just a few times. The chain uses TRBV5-1 and TRBJ2-3, with 13 bases that match TRBD2. The CDR3 contains 17 residues. In germline, CDR1 is SGHRS, CDR2 YFSETQ. V shed 4 bases and J 1 base; nucleotides not matched to a gene: 6. CDR3 bases: TGCGCCAGCAGCGCCGGGACTAGCGGGACACGCACAGATACGCAGTATTTT. This sequence encodes CASSAGTSGTRTDTQYF.

This clone occurred a few times. This sequence joins TRBV28 and TRBJ1-5, with a weak D call TRBD1 (5 bases). V lost 4 bases and J lost 4, with 20 bases in between. Germline V CDR1 and CDR2: MDHEN, SYDVKM. This CDR3 comprises 17 residues. The CDR3 DNA follows: TGTGCCAGCAGTTCCGACCCACCGGCAGGGAGGAATCAGCCCCAGCATTTT. Translated, it gives CASSSDPPAGRNQPQHF.

The chain employs TRBV5-4 and TRBJ2-3, with D possibly matching TRBD1 (6 bases). Looked up from germline, CDR1 is SGHNT and CDR2 is YYREEE (reference sequence). CDR3 length: 16 amino acids. Trimming stripped 0 bases from V and 6 bases from J, with 17 bases between. CDR3 nucleotide sequence: TGTGCCAGCAGCTTGGCAAGGGTGGACAGCGGCGATACGCAGTATTTT. Protein sequence: CASSLARVDSGDTQYF.

The rearrangement links TRBV28 to TRBJ2-5; 8 bases line up with TRBD2. J was trimmed by 4 bases and V by 3 bases; bases with no gene match: 4. The CDR3 sequence is 14 residues long. Germline V gene data show CDR1 as MDHEN and CDR2 as SYDVKM. The CDR3 protein is CASSFTGGRETQYF. In nucleotides, the CDR3 is TGTGCCAGCAGTTTTACGGGGGGGAGAGAGACCCAGTACTTC.

The chain links TRBV18 to TRBJ1-4; 9 nucleotides align to TRBD1. The CDR3 is made up of 16 amino acids. The V gene end was trimmed by 0 bases and the J gene end by 8 bases; junction bases not matched to a gene: 7. Germline lookup yields CDR1 KGHSH and CDR2 LQKENI. CDR3 region: CASSPPISGTGEKLFF. The CDR3 DNA follows: TGTGCCAGCTCACCACCAATCTCCGGGACAGGGGAAAAACTGTTTTTT.

The chain joins TRBV4-2 to TRBJ2-2; TRBD1 aligns across 8 bases. The length of the CDR3 is 17 residues. Germline V lookup: CDR1 LGHNA, CDR2 YNFKEQ. V shed 4 bases and J 3 bases; nucleotides not matched to a gene: 10. CDR3 residues: CASSPTGAVGDTGELFF. The CDR3 DNA is TGTGCCAGCAGCCCGACAGGGGCTGTGGGGGACACCGGGGAGCTGTTTTTT.

This chain joins TRBV21-1 and TRBJ1-2; the table's D gene call, TRBD1, was not cross checked with the DNA. TRBV21-1 is termed a pseudogene. The CDR3 runs 16 residues. The CDR3 loop reads CASSAALQGARTGYTF. The CDR3 bases are TGTGCCAGCAGCGCAGCACTACAGGGGGCGCGGACTGGCTACACCTTC.

The sample holds a few counts of this clone. V gene TRBV5-1 combines with J gene TRBJ2-2; 8 bases are a match to TRBD2. CDR1 and CDR2 from the germline V gene are SGHRS and YFSETQ. Unmatched junction bases numbered 4, after V lost 3 bases and J lost 3 bases. This CDR3 has 15 residues. The CDR3 DNA follows: TGCGCCAGCAGCTCAAGCGGGGGCTACACCGGGGAGCTGTTTTTT. Its translation: CASSSSGGYTGELFF.

This CDR3 is CASSLLTSSNTEAFF. As DNA, the CDR3 is TGTGCCAGCAGCTTGTTAACGAGCTCGAACACTGAAGCTTTCTTT. The genes are TRBV5-4 and TRBJ1-1, with D uncertain. The V gene's germline CDR1 is SGHNT and CDR2 YYREEE (reference sequence). Trimming took 1 base from V and 1 from J, leaving 11 bases between them. The CDR3 contains 15 residues.

The CDR3 is CASKISGYNEQFF. The CDR3 nucleotides are TGTGCCAGCAAGATTAGCGGTTACAATGAGCAGTTCTTC. The chain carries TRBV12-3 or TRBV12-4 and TRBJ2-1; possible D gene TRBD2, 6 bases. Trimming removed 7 bases from V and 4 bases from J, with 11 bases in between. The CDR3 is 13 residues long.

This chain's CDR3 is CASSPPRGEAFF. As DNA, the CDR3 is TGTGCCAGCAGCCCCCCGAGAGGGGAAGCTTTCTTT. The chain links TRBV5-6 to TRBJ1-1; no definite D call. From germline, CDR1 is SGHDT and CDR2 YYEEEE. V was pared by 4 bases and J by 8 bases, with 12 bases between. The CDR3 runs to 12 residues.

In its sample, this clone was seen a few times. V and J are TRBV5-4 and TRBJ1-1; D unresolved. There are 13 residues in the CDR3. V lost 7 bases, J lost 5 bases, and 15 bases lay in between. CDR1 is SGHNT, CDR2 YYREEE, per germline (reference sequence). CDR3 sequence reads: CASARGQKTEAFF. The CDR3 DNA reads TGTGCCAGCGCCCGGGGTCAGAAGACTGAAGCTTTCTTT.

V gene TRBV19 combines with J gene TRBJ2-5; 7 bases match TRBD1. This CDR3 has 15 amino acids. Trimming at V came to 3 bases and at J to 0 bases, leaving 4 bases not matched to a gene. Germline V gene data show CDR1 as LNHDA and CDR2 as SQIVND (reference sequence). CDR3 nucleotides: TGTGCCAGTAGTATCCGGACAGGAGACCAAGAGACCCAGTACTTC. This gives the protein CASSIRTGDQETQYF.

J is TRBJ2-7 and V is TRBV19; D is perhaps TRBD1 (6 bases). Per germline, CDR1 LNHDA and CDR2 SQIVND (reference sequence). The CDR3 loop spans 13 amino acids. V was pared by 9 bases and J by 0 bases, with 12 bases between. The CDR3 nucleotides read TGTGCCAGCGGACAGACGGGCTCCTACGAGCAGTACTTC. As protein: CASGQTGSYEQYF.

The CDR3 sequence is CASSEAQTDTEAFF. CDR3 coding DNA: TGTGCCAGCAGTGAAGCGCAGACTGACACTGAAGCTTTCTTT. The chain employs TRBV6-1 and TRBJ1-1; D is undetermined. The germline V and J ends were trimmed by 0 bases and 3 bases, with 8 bases remaining between them. CDR1 is MNHNS, CDR2 SASEGT, per germline. The CDR3 is 14 residues long.

The chain uses TRBV28 and TRBJ1-5; D gene unclear. The CDR3 length is 11 residues. CDR1 and CDR2 (germline): MDHEN, SYDVKM. Trimming took 5 bases from V and 10 from J, leaving 9 bases between them. The CDR3 region is CASSGFGPQHF. CDR3 in DNA: TGTGCCAGCAGTGGTTTCGGTCCCCAGCATTTT.

V gene TRBV11-2 combines with J gene TRBJ1-3; D is undetermined. V was shortened by 3 bases and J by 0 bases, with 9 bases between the two germline ends. This CDR3 region has 15 residues. Germline values: CDR1 SGHAT, CDR2 FQNNGV. The CDR3 region has the DNA TGTGCCAGCAGCTTCGGGTTCAGCTCTGGAAACACCATATATTTT. Translation gives CASSFGFSSGNTIYF.

V and J are TRBV4-1 and TRBJ1-2; D is possibly TRBD1 (6 bases). V shed 3 bases and J shed 4 bases, with 15 bases lying between them. Germline V CDR1 and CDR2: MGHRA, YSYEKL. CDR3 size: 15 residues. The CDR3 region has the DNA TGCGCCAGCAGCCAGCAGACAGGATTGGGCTATGGCTACACCTTC. This translates into CASSQQTGLGYGYTF.

The J gene is TRBJ2-1, the V gene TRBV18; D might be TRBD1 (5 bases). Trimming removed 5 bases at V and 4 bases at J, with 9 bases between. Per germline, CDR1 KGHSH and CDR2 LQKENI. The CDR3 is 13 residues long. This CDR3 is CASSVTVYNEQFF. CDR3 nucleotide sequence: TGTGCCAGCTCAGTGACAGTTTACAATGAGCAGTTCTTC.